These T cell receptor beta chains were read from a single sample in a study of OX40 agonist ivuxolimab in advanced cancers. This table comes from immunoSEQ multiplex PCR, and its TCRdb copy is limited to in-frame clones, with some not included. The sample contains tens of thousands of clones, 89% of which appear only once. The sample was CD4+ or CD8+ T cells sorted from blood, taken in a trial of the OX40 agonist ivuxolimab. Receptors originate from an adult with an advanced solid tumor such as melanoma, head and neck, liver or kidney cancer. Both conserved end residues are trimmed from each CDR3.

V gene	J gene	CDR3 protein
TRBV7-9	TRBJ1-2	ASSVGTDYGYT
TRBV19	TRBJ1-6	ASSPGITYNSPLH
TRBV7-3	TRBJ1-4	ASSLAWPGEKLF
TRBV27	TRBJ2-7	ASSFGLLYEQY
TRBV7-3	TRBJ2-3	ASSLRSSGRASTDTQY
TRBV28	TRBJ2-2	ASSLSGGPTNTGELF
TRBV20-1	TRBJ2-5	SAWDGQY
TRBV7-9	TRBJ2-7	ASSLAAGTYEQY
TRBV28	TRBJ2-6	ASSRRGANVLT
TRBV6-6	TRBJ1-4	ASSYSDRATNEKLF
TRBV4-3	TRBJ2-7	ASSPGLYYEQY
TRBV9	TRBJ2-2	ASRHGDTGELF
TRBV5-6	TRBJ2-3	ASSVGFSEYTQY
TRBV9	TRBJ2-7	ASNPGGETYEQY
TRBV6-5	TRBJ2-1	ASTAHNEQF
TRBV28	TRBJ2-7	ASSLAAGLAYEQY
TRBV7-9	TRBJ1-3	ASSLALGSGNTIY